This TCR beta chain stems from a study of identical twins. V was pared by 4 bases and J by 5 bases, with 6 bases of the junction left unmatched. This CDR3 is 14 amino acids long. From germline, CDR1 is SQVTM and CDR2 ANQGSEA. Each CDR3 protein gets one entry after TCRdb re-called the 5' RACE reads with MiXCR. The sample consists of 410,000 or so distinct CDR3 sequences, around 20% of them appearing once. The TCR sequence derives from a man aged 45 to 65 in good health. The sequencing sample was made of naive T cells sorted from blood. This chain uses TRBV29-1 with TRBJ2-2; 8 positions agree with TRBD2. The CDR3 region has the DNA TGCAGCGTTGTTAGCGGGACGGGGACCGGGGAGCTGTTTTTT. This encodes CSVVSGTGTGELFF.